Given below is one T cell receptor beta chain in context. Antigen specificity is unknown. Method: immunoSEQ multiplex PCR; TCRdb's copy keeps in-frame clones and lacks some. The top ten hold about 10% of the sample, which has 80,000 or so clones, 80% to 90% seen once. The data stem from a study of T cell responses to AZD1222 COVID-19 vaccine. Study-level findings and limits: Mostly white British, mostly female donors; authors suggested clonal diversity may be underestimated.

V shed 4 bases, J shed 4 bases, and the junction held 7 bases outside the gene matches. The length of the CDR3 is 17 residues. Germline V gene data show CDR1 as LGHDT and CDR2 as YNNKEL (reference sequence). The chain carries TRBV3-1 (or the pseudogene TRBV3-2) and TRBJ2-3, with 14 nucleotides matching TRBD2. The TCR originated in an adult who received the AZD1222 COVID-19 vaccine. Sample: peripheral blood, taken 28 days after the second AZD1222 dose. DNA of the CDR3: TGTGCCAGCAGCCTCCTAAGGACTAGCGGGGGGCCAGATACGCAGTATTTT. Its protein is CASSLLRTSGGPDTQYF.